The TCR beta chain described here comes from a study of blood T cell repertoires in COVID-19. On the study more broadly: COVID-19 samples from acute and convalescent phases originated in the United States, Italy and Spain.

Original processing methods: Reference gene primer amplification in the assay estimated nucleated cell counts. Assay used: immunoSEQ multiplex PCR; TCRdb lists only in-frame clones, some missing. D and trimming come from the DNA, and the V and J calls and clone size come from that table. The profile shows around 300,000 clones, 75% to 95% of them singletons. This clone was counted a single time. Patients from Seattle were sampled longitudinally, starting during active infection. The CDR3 is 15 residues long. The germline V gene has CDR1 SEHNR and CDR2 FQNEAQ (reference sequence). V lost 5 bases and J lost 0; bases outside the gene matches: 4.

The rearrangement joins TRBV7-9 to TRBJ1-1, with 9 positions matching TRBD1. The clonotype was recovered from a woman aged 25 to 39 with COVID-19, enrolled during active disease. Sequences were obtained from peripheral blood. The CDR3 sequence is CASSDDRGVNTEAFF. The CDR3 nucleotides read TGTGCCAGCAGCGATGACAGGGGGGTGAACACTGAAGCTTTCTTT.